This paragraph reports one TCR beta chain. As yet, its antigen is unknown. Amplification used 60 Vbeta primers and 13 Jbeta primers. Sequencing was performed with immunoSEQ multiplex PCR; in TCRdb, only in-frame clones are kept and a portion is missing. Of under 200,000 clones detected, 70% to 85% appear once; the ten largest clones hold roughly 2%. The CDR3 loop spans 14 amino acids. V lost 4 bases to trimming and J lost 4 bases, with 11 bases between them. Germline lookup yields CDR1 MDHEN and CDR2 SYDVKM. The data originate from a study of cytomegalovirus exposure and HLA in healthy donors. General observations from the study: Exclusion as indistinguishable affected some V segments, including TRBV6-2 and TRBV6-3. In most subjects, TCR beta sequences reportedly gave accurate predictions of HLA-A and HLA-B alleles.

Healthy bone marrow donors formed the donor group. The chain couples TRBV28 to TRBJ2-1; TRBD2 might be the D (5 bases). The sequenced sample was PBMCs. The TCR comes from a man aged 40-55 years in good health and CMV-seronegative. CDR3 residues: CASSSPGEYNEQFF. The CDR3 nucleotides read TGTGCCAGCAGTTCACCCGGGGAGTACAATGAGCAGTTCTTC.